The sequence of this TCR beta chain was determined in a study of T cells expressing NK-cell markers. Following a re-call of the 5' RACE reads, TCRdb has one entry per CDR3 protein and lacks DNA. The sample has some 280,000 distinct CDR3 sequences, and its top ten clones hold about 0.39%. On this clonotype itself: Its target is not known.

Study results and limitations: Researchers report these clonotypes also headed the CD3+CD56-NKG2C+ fraction in several donors. Top CD8+ clonotypes included the dominant CD3+CD56+NKG2C+ clonotypes in six donors. Clarity on HCMV specificity was lacking for the expanded NKG2C+ T cell clones.

This clonotype was sampled from a man between 18 and 35 years old in good health. The specimen sequenced was blood T cells: a sorted CD56 or NKG2C T cell subset, CD4+ or CD8+ T cells, or bulk PBMC T cells (not recorded which).

This chain's CDR3 is CASLGGSGETQYF. The genes are TRBV6-1 and TRBJ2-5; TCRdb's D gene call, TRBD1, goes unchecked for lack of DNA. Germline-derived CDR1 and CDR2 are MNHNS and SASEGT. The CDR3 contains 13 residues.